The 15 T cell receptor beta chains in this list originate from one sample, sequenced in a study of blood T cell repertoires in COVID-19. Repertoires were generated with immunoSEQ multiplex PCR, while TCRdb's copy carries only in-frame clones and drops some. The profile covers some 250,000 clones, with 88% appearing a single time and roughly 0.8% taken by the ten largest. What was sequenced was peripheral blood. Receptors originate from a woman in her twenties or thirties with acute or convalescent COVID-19.

The V gene is TRBV30, the J gene TRBJ2-7, with D unresolved. Trimming shortened V by 3 bases and J by 1 base, and 13 bases separated the two germline ends. Per the germline V gene, CDR1 is GTSNPN and CDR2 is SVGIG (reference sequence). CDR3 size: 14 residues. CDR3 nucleotide sequence: TGTGCCTGGAGGTACGCAGGTGGGTCCTACGAGCAGTACTTC. It translates to CAWRYAGGSYEQYF.

The chain carries TRBV11-3 and TRBJ1-1; possible D gene TRBD1, 6 bases. Germline assignment: CDR1 SGHNT and CDR2 YENEEA. V gave up 1 base and J gave up 2 bases, with 20 bases separating them. The CDR3 runs 18 residues. The CDR3 nucleotides read TGTGCCAGCAGCTTAGCCCCAAACACGGGACAAAAAAACACTGAAGCTTTCTTT. As protein: CASSLAPNTGQKNTEAFF.

The V and J genes are TRBV4-3 and TRBJ1-4, with 8 positions matching TRBD1. The ends lost 0 bases at V and 7 bases at J; junction bases unmatched: 10. Germline CDR1 and CDR2: LGHNA and YSLEER. This CDR3 is built from 17 residues. CDR3 bases: TGCGCCAGCAGCCAAGATACGCGGACAGGGTTTTTTGAAAAACTGTTTTTT. The encoded protein is CASSQDTRTGFFEKLFF.

This chain links TRBV7-9 with TRBJ2-5, with 7 bases that match TRBD2. The CDR3 sequence is 17 residues long. Germline-derived CDR1 and CDR2 are SEHNR and FQNEAQ (reference sequence). The V gene end was trimmed by 1 base and the J gene end by 0 bases; junction bases not matched to a gene: 8. In DNA form, the CDR3 reads TGTGCCAGCAGCTTAGTCCCACTGGGGGGGAACCAAGAGACCCAGTACTTC. Translated, it gives CASSLVPLGGNQETQYF.

The chain uses TRBV30 and TRBJ2-2; 9 bases agree with TRBD1. Unmatched junction bases numbered 6, after V lost 5 bases and J lost 5 bases. There are 14 residues in the CDR3. Germline V gene data show CDR1 as GTSNPN and CDR2 as SVGIG (reference sequence). The CDR3 DNA reads TGTGCCTGGTCCTCCGGGACAGGGACCGGGGAGCTGTTTTTT. It codes for CAWSSGTGTGELFF.

The rearrangement uses TRBV9 and TRBJ2-2; 11 bases line up with TRBD2. In germline, CDR1 is SGDLS, CDR2 YYNGEE. The CDR3 has 16 amino acids. Trimming at V came to 0 bases and at J to 7 bases, leaving 5 bases not matched to a gene. This CDR3 reads CASSVDLAGGGGELFF. CDR3 coding DNA: TGTGCCAGCAGCGTAGATCTAGCGGGAGGCGGCGGGGAGCTGTTTTTT.

The sample holds a few counts of this clone. This chain links TRBV27 with TRBJ1-2; 7 bases fit TRBD1. This CDR3 contains 13 residues. Looked up from germline, CDR1 is MNHEY and CDR2 is SMNVEV (reference sequence). V shed 5 bases, J shed 2 bases, and the junction held 2 bases outside the gene matches. As DNA, the CDR3 is TGTGCCAGCAGTCCGACAGGGAACTATGGCTACACCTTC. As protein: CASSPTGNYGYTF.

The chain links TRBV19 to TRBJ1-4; TRBD1 matches at 12 bases. Per germline, CDR1 LNHDA and CDR2 SQIVND (reference sequence). This CDR3 is 15 amino acids long. J gave up 6 bases and V 5 bases, and 4 bases lay outside the gene matches. In DNA, the CDR3 is TGTGCCAGTAGTGCGGGACAGGGGGCCGATGAAAAACTGTTTTTT. Translating it yields CASSAGQGADEKLFF. Together with reference TRBV19 and TRBJ1-4, the CDR3 gives the full variable domain: DGGITQSPKYLFRKEGQNVTLSCEQNLNHDAMYWYRQDPGQGLRLIYYSQIVNDFQKGDIAEGYSVSREKKESFPLTVTSAQKNPTAFYLCASSAGQGADEKLFFGSGTQLSVL.

The CDR3 protein is CASRGGTGESYEQYF. The CDR3 DNA follows: TGTGCCAGCAGAGGGGGGACAGGAGAGTCCTACGAGCAGTACTTC. The rearrangement joins TRBV7-9 to TRBJ2-7; 8 nucleotides agree with TRBD1. Trimming at V came to 6 bases and at J to 1 base, leaving 8 bases not matched to a gene. The CDR3 is 15 amino acids. CDR1 SEHNR and CDR2 FQNEAQ come from the germline V gene (reference sequence).

The chain uses TRBV19 and TRBJ1-5; 7 bases agree with TRBD1. Per the germline V gene, CDR1 is LNHDA and CDR2 is SQIVND (reference sequence). V lost 0 bases to trimming and J lost 4 bases; unmatched junction nucleotides: 3. This CDR3 is built from 15 residues. CDR3 region: CASSIDYRGNQPQHF. The CDR3 DNA is TGTGCCAGTAGTATAGATTACAGGGGAAATCAGCCCCAGCATTTT.

The chain carries TRBV27 and TRBJ1-6; possibly TRBD1 for D (6 bases). The germline V gene has CDR1 MNHEY and CDR2 SMNVEV (reference sequence). This CDR3 spans 13 amino acids. V shed 3 bases and J shed 10 bases, with 10 bases lying between them. The CDR3 loop is CASSFRGDSPLHF. For the CDR3, the DNA is TGTGCCAGCAGTTTCAGGGGCGACTCACCCCTCCACTTT.

The sample holds a few counts of this clone. The V and J genes are TRBV6-5 and TRBJ1-2; D not certain. Trimming took 8 bases from V and 8 from J, leaving 15 bases between them. The CDR3 is 12 amino acids. Germline CDR1 is MNHEY and CDR2 is SVGAGI. CDR3: CASPDGRLGYTF. CDR3 nucleotide sequence: TGTGCCAGCCCCGACGGCAGGTTGGGCTACACCTTC.

In this sample, this clone turned up once. This chain connects TRBV7-8 to TRBJ2-7; 9 bases are a match to TRBD1. The CDR3 is made up of 14 amino acids. Germline CDR1 and CDR2: SGHVS and FQNEAQ. J lost 3 bases, V lost 0 bases, and 0 bases had no gene match. In nucleotides, the CDR3 is TGTGCCAGCAGCTTAGCGGACAGGGGCTACGAGCAGTACTTC. This sequence encodes CASSLADRGYEQYF. Full variable domain (missing parts from reference TRBV7-8 and TRBJ2-7): GAGVSQSPRYKVAKRGQDVALRCDPISGHVSLFWYQQALGQGPEFLTYFQNEAQLDKSGLPSDRFFAERPEGSVSTLKIQRTQQEDSAVYLCASSLADRGYEQYFGPGTRLTVT.

The CDR3 sequence: CATSDPLAGGRGEQFF. DNA of the CDR3: TGTGCCACCAGTGATCCCCTAGCGGGAGGGCGAGGTGAGCAGTTCTTC. The chain links TRBV24-1 to TRBJ2-1, with TRBD2 matching 12 bases. The ends lost 3 bases at V and 9 bases at J; junction bases unmatched: 8. The germline gives CDR1 KGHDR, CDR2 SFDVKD. The CDR3 sequence is 16 residues long.

The CDR3 protein is CASSSRSGTRSTDTQYF. CDR3 in DNA: TGCGCCAGCAGTTCTAGATCCGGGACTAGAAGCACAGATACGCAGTATTTT. The V and J genes are TRBV5-1 and TRBJ2-3; TRBD2 matches 8 bases. Germline V lookup: CDR1 SGHRS, CDR2 YFSETQ. This CDR3 region has 17 residues. The V segment lost 5 bases and the J segment 0 bases; nucleotides outside the gene matches: 11. Variable domain in full (rest from reference TRBV5-1 and TRBJ2-3): KAGVTQTPRYLIKTRGQQVTLSCSPISGHRSVSWYQQTPGQGLQFLFEYFSETQRNKGNFPGRFSGRQFSNSRSEMNVSTLELGDSALYLCASSSRSGTRSTDTQYFGPGTRLTVL.